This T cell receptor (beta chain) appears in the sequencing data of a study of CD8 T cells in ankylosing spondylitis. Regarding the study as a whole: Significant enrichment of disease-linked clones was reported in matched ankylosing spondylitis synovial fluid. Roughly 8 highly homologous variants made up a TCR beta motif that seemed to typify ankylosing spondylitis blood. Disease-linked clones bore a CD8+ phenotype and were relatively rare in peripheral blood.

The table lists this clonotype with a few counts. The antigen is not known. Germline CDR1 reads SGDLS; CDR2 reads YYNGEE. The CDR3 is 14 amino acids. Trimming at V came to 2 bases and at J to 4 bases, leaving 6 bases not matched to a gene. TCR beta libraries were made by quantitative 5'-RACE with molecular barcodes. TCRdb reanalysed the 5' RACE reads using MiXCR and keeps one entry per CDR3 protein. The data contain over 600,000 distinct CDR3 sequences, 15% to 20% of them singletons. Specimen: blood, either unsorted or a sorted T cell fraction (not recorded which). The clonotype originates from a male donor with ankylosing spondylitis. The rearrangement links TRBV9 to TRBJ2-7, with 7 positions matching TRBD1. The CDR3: CASSVTGKGYEQYF. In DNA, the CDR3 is TGTGCCAGCAGCGTGACAGGGAAGGGTTACGAGCAGTACTTC.